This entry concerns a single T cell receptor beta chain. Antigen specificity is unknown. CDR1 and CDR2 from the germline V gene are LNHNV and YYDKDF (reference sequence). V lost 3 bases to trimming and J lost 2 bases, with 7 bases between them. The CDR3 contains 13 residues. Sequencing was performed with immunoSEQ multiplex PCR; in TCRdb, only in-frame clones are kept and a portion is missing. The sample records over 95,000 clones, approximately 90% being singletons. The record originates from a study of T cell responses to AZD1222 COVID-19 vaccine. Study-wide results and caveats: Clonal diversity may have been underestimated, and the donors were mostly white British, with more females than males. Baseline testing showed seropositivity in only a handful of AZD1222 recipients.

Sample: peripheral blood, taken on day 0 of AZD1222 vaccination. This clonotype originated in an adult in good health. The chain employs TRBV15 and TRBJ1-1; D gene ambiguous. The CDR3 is CATSSNRNTEAFF. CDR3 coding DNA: TGTGCCACCAGCAGTAATAGAAACACTGAAGCTTTCTTT.